The next 25 T cell receptor beta chains were all read from a single sample in a study of blood T cells in healthy people across ages. Primers used in a second PCR of roughly 6 to 11 cycles were a sample-barcoded 5' primer and a J-beta primer mix. TCRdb fed the 5' RACE reads into MiXCR, producing one record per CDR3 protein. Of 1.5 million to 2 million distinct CDR3 sequences detected, roughly 27% appear once; the ten largest clones hold 7.7%. Material for sequencing was blood. Receptors originate from a woman younger than 45 in good health.

The gene calls are TRBV9 and TRBJ2-6; D remains ambiguous. V gave up 3 bases and J gave up 0 bases, with 16 bases separating them. This CDR3 comprises 18 residues. In germline, CDR1 is SGDLS, CDR2 YYNGEE. CDR3 in DNA: TGTGCCAGCAGCGCCCAGGCAAGCCGTGCCTCTGGGGCCAACGTCCTGACTTTC. This sequence encodes CASSAQASRASGANVLTF.

The V gene is TRBV15, the J gene TRBJ2-5; 15 positions agree with TRBD2. There are 17 residues in the CDR3. V lost 0 bases, J lost 5 bases, and 4 bases stayed unmatched. CDR1 is LNHNV, CDR2 YYDKDF, per germline (reference sequence). DNA for the CDR3: TGTGCCACCAGCAGAGATGGACTAGCGGGAGGGTGGGAGACCCAGTACTTC. It translates to CATSRDGLAGGWETQYF.

This clonotype was detected a few times. The genes are TRBV12-3 or TRBV12-4 and TRBJ1-4, with D possibly being TRBD1 (5 bases). The CDR3 runs to 13 residues. Trimming stripped 6 bases from V and 8 bases from J, with 13 bases between. As DNA, the CDR3 is TGTGCCAGCAGCACCAGGGCCCAAGAAAAACTGTTTTTT. Its translation is CASSTRAQEKLFF.

This clonotype was observed a handful of times. V usage is TRBV7-9 and J usage is TRBJ2-7, with 7 nucleotides matching TRBD1. The ends lost 8 bases at V and 5 bases at J; junction bases unmatched: 6. CDR1 and CDR2 from the germline V gene are SEHNR and FQNEAQ (reference sequence). The CDR3 loop spans 12 amino acids. CDR3 bases: TGTGCCAGCGAGGGGGCCGGGGACGAGCAGTACTTC. Its translation: CASEGAGDEQYF.

A remark on this clonotype: The junction differs from germline at one of its ends, possibly a read error. The rearrangement uses TRBV27 and TRBJ2-7; possible D gene TRBD2, 6 bases. Germline V gives CDR1 MNHEY, CDR2 SMNVEV (reference sequence). This CDR3 has 15 amino acids. CDR3 sequence (DNA): TGTACCAGCAGGCGCGGGACCCCAAGCTCCTACGAGCAGTACTTC. Translating it yields CTSRRGTPSSYEQYF.

This clonotype was observed a handful of times. This chain uses TRBV18 with TRBJ1-2; no definite D call. Between the trimmed V and J ends, which lost 1 base and 7 bases, there was a span of 16 bases. This CDR3 spans 15 amino acids. Germline CDR1 and CDR2: KGHSH and LQKENI. Here the CDR3 reads CASSPLDGPRIGYTF. Written as DNA, the CDR3 is TGTGCCAGCTCACCACTTGACGGCCCCAGAATTGGCTACACCTTC.

There are a few counts of this clonotype. The chain combines TRBV6-5 with TRBJ2-1; maybe TRBD1 (5 bases). V shed 6 bases and J shed 5 bases, with 14 bases lying between them. This CDR3 is built from 14 residues. Germline V gene data show CDR1 as MNHEY and CDR2 as SVGAGI. DNA for the CDR3: TGTGCCAGCAGACTAACCAGGGCTCACAATGAGCAGTTCTTC. It specifies CASRLTRAHNEQFF.

The chain is built from TRBV12-3 or TRBV12-4 and TRBJ1-3; D possibly corresponds to TRBD1 (5 bases). CDR3 size: 16 residues. V lost 6 bases and J lost 8, with 23 bases in between. The CDR3 sequence: CASSRDHPGYVDTIYF. The CDR3 DNA reads TGTGCCAGCAGCCGGGACCACCCGGGGTACGTGGACACCATATATTTT.

Many counts were recorded for this clonotype. J is TRBJ1-5 and V is TRBV4-2; a weak D match, TRBD1 (6 bases). This CDR3 comprises 15 residues. The V end lost 5 bases, the J end lost 4 bases, and 15 bases lay between the germline ends. Germline CDR1 is LGHNA and CDR2 is YNFKEQ. The CDR3 sequence is CASSYEQGWNQPQHF. The CDR3 bases are TGTGCCAGCAGCTACGAACAGGGATGGAATCAGCCCCAGCATTTT.

This clonotype appeared a few times. The V call is TRBV18, the J call TRBJ1-2; D perhaps matches TRBD1 (5 bases). The germline V gene has CDR1 KGHSH and CDR2 LQKENI. The V end was cut by 6 bases, the J end by 2 bases, with 16 bases between. The CDR3 spans 15 residues. DNA of the CDR3: TGTGCCAGCTCTCCAGACTCGACAGCAAACTATGGCTACACCTTC. This codes for CASSPDSTANYGYTF.

The chain recombines TRBV7-6 with TRBJ2-1; TRBD2 might be the D (6 bases). V was trimmed by 0 bases and J by 4 bases, leaving 16 bases between them. In germline, CDR1 is SGHVS, CDR2 FNYEAQ. CDR3 length: 17 residues. The CDR3 DNA reads TGTGCCAGCAGCTTAGCTGGGGGGACCCAGCGGTACAATGAGCAGTTCTTC. It encodes CASSLAGGTQRYNEQFF.

The chain is built from TRBV20-1 and TRBJ2-5; 7 bases fit TRBD1. Trimming removed 4 bases from V and 1 base from J; junction bases left unmatched: 9. This CDR3 has 15 residues. From germline, CDR1 is DFQATT and CDR2 SNEGSKA (reference sequence). The CDR3 nucleotides read TGCAGTGCTACATCCTGGACAGGCGTCCAAGAGACCCAGTACTTC. It codes for CSATSWTGVQETQYF.

This clonotype has just a few counts. The chain couples TRBV5-1 to TRBJ2-1; 8 bases are a match to TRBD2. Trimming cost V 6 bases and J 6 bases; bases outside gene matches: 2. Germline-derived CDR1 and CDR2 are SGHRS and YFSETQ. CDR3 length: 12 amino acids. The CDR3 coding sequence is TGCGCCAGCACCGGGGGGGGCAATGAGCAGTTCTTC. It yields the protein CASTGGGNEQFF.

This clonotype was detected ten times or more. The chain employs TRBV5-1 and TRBJ2-7; TRBD1 might be the D (6 bases). The CDR3 length is 14 residues. Germline V gene sequence: CDR1 SGHRS, CDR2 YFSETQ. Trimming shortened V by 2 bases and J by 5 bases, and 14 bases separated the two germline ends. CDR3 coding DNA: TGCGCCAGCAGCTTTGAGACAGGTAGGGACGAGCAGTACTTC. It translates to CASSFETGRDEQYF. The entire variable domain, with the rest obtained from reference TRBV5-1 and TRBJ2-7, is as follows: KAGVTQTPRYLIKTRGQQVTLSCSPISGHRSVSWYQQTPGQGLQFLFEYFSETQRNKGNFPGRFSGRQFSNSRSEMNVSTLELGDSALYLCASSFETGRDEQYFGPGTRLTVT.

This clonotype turned up a few times. The CDR3 sequence is CASSPTWGEQFF. The CDR3 nucleotides are TGTGCCAGCAGCCCTACCTGGGGTGAGCAGTTCTTC. The chain employs TRBV7-2 and TRBJ2-1; D is unclear. Per germline, CDR1 SGHTA and CDR2 FQGNSA. This CDR3 comprises 12 residues. V shed 5 bases and J shed 9 bases, with 11 bases lying between them.

This clonotype has only a few counts. The rearrangement joins TRBV5-1 to TRBJ2-1; the D gene is possibly TRBD2 (6 bases). CDR3 length equals 17 residues. Looked up from germline, CDR1 is SGHRS and CDR2 is YFSETQ. V gave up 0 bases and J gave up 1 base, with 14 bases separating them. CDR3 region: CASSLARVGGSYNEQFF. The DNA of the CDR3 is TGCGCCAGCAGCTTGGCCCGTGTGGGGGGATCCTACAATGAGCAGTTCTTC.

The chain combines TRBV7-8 with TRBJ2-5; 7 nucleotides agree with TRBD2. The CDR3 has 15 residues. The junction had 6 bases not matched to a gene; V was cut back by 4 bases and J by 1 base. Germline V CDR1 and CDR2: SGHVS, FQNEAQ. CDR3 in DNA: TGTGCCAGCAGCTCACTGGGGACTATCCAAGAGACCCAGTACTTC. Residues: CASSSLGTIQETQYF.

In this sample, this clonotype turned up many times. The chain employs TRBV9 and TRBJ2-7; 9 bases line up with TRBD1. V shed 4 bases and J 4 bases; nucleotides not matched to a gene: 6. Germline assignment: CDR1 SGDLS and CDR2 YYNGEE. The CDR3 runs to 14 residues. The CDR3 protein is CASSPWDRDYEQYF. The CDR3 DNA is TGTGCCAGCAGCCCATGGGACAGGGATTACGAGCAGTACTTC.

This clonotype was picked up many times. The CDR3, as DNA: TGCAGCGTTTTGCAGCCCCAGCATTTT. Translation gives CSVLQPQHF. This chain joins TRBV29-1 and TRBJ1-5; D is ambiguous. The CDR3 consists of 9 residues. V was cut by 5 bases and J by 7 bases, with 3 bases left in between. Germline V CDR1 and CDR2: SQVTM, ANQGSEA.

CDR3 bases: TGTGCCACCAGCAGAGAGAAGGCAGGGCTCGATGGCTACACCTTC. Protein: CATSREKAGLDGYTF. This rearrangement joins TRBV15 to TRBJ1-2, with a weak D call TRBD1 (5 bases). The CDR3 runs 15 residues. Germline values: CDR1 LNHNV, CDR2 YYDKDF (reference sequence). The V end was cut by 0 bases, the J end by 6 bases, with 14 bases between. Looking up the rest from reference TRBV15 and TRBJ1-2 gives the full variable domain: DAMVIQNPRYQVTQFGKPVTLSCSQTLNHNVMYWYQQKSSQAPKLLFHYYDKDFNNEADTPDNFQSRRPNTSFCFLDIRSPGLGDTAMYLCATSREKAGLDGYTFGSGTRLTVV.

This sequence joins TRBV6-1 and TRBJ1-1; D not certain. From germline, CDR1 is MNHNS and CDR2 SASEGT. This CDR3 region has 16 residues. Trimming shortened V by 1 base and J by 0 bases, and 12 bases separated the two germline ends. This CDR3 is CASSEGLGSMNTEAFF. The DNA for the CDR3 is TGTGCCAGCAGTGAAGGGTTAGGCAGTATGAACACTGAAGCTTTCTTT.

This clonotype was seen many times. V is TRBV5-1 and J is TRBJ2-1; D gene ambiguous. Germline loops: CDR1 SGHRS, CDR2 YFSETQ. The ends were cut back, 4 bases at V and 10 bases at J, with 15 bases in the middle. This CDR3 has 13 residues. The CDR3 here is CASSSEVDREQFF. The CDR3 DNA reads TGCGCCAGCAGCAGTGAAGTAGATCGGGAGCAGTTCTTC.

CDR3 in amino acids: CASSLAPLLRETQYF. CDR3 bases: TGTGCCAGCAGCTTAGCGCCTCTGTTGCGGGAGACCCAGTACTTC. V and J are TRBV7-2 and TRBJ2-5; no clear D. Germline V lookup: CDR1 SGHTA, CDR2 FQGNSA. The CDR3 contains 15 residues. V was cut by 0 bases and J by 5 bases, with 13 bases left in between.

This clonotype was counted ten times or more. The gene calls are TRBV18 and TRBJ2-7; D call uncertain. Trimming removed 2 bases at V and 3 bases at J, with 8 bases between. The CDR3 loop spans 13 amino acids. Germline V lookup: CDR1 KGHSH, CDR2 LQKENI. CDR3 loop: CASSPDLDYEQYF. The CDR3 coding sequence is TGTGCCAGCTCACCAGACCTGGACTACGAGCAGTACTTC. Combining the CDR3 with reference TRBV18 and TRBJ2-7 gives the whole variable domain NAGVMQNPRHLVRRRGQEARLRCSPMKGHSHVYWYRQLPEEGLKFMVYLQKENIIDESGMPKERFSAEFPKEGPSILRIQQVVRGDSAAYFCASSPDLDYEQYFGPGTRLTVT.

There are many counts of this clonotype. A read error may account for a junction end that differs from germline. This chain joins TRBV6-2 or TRBV6-3 and TRBJ2-6, with D perhaps matching TRBD1 or TRBD2 (6 bases each). The CDR3 spans 17 residues. Germline CDR1 reads MNHEY; CDR2 reads SVGEGT. The CDR3 loop reads CASSTPDSRRGANVLTF. The CDR3 nucleotides are TGTGCCAGCAGTACCCCGGACAGTCGGAGGGGGGCCAATGTCCTGACTTTC.